A single sample is the source of the 9 T cell receptor beta chains below, sequenced in a study of T-cell reconstitution after alpha-beta-depleted transplantation in children. During its preparation, the TCRbeta library received unique molecular identifiers. TCRdb re-derived calls from the PCR reads in MiXCR, one entry per CDR3 protein. The sample holds around 370,000 distinct CDR3 sequences, around 15% seen once. Material: PBMCs, mostly from graft donor cells, obtained 360 days after TCRalphabeta/CD19-depleted stem cell transplant. The receptors derive from a male patient aged 2 to 10 who had a stem cell transplant for acute lymphoblastic leukemia, so the T cells may come from the graft donor.

This clonotype has just a few counts. CDR3 loop: CASSLSGIPNTEAFF. CDR3 DNA: TGTGCCAGCAGCTTGTCGGGGATCCCGAACACTGAAGCTTTCTTT. The chain has TRBV5-4 and TRBJ1-1; D not resolved. Germline CDR1 and CDR2: SGHNT and YYREEE (reference sequence). Trimming left V 1 base short and J 1 base short, with 11 bases between. This CDR3 spans 15 amino acids.

This clonotype occurred a few times. The V gene is TRBV4-1, the J gene TRBJ2-1, with TRBD2 matching over 11 bases. Germline CDR1 is MGHRA and CDR2 is YSYEKL. This CDR3 region has 17 residues. J gave up 6 bases and V 3 bases, and 10 bases lay outside the gene matches. The CDR3 region is CASSQITSGRPGNEQFF. CDR3 DNA: TGCGCCAGCAGCCAGATAACTAGCGGGAGACCAGGCAATGAGCAGTTCTTC.

This clonotype was observed at least ten times. The CDR3 region is CAISRRGTYEQYF. CDR3 DNA sequence: TGTGCCATCAGTCGGAGGGGAACCTACGAGCAGTACTTC. V gene TRBV10-3 combines with J gene TRBJ2-7, with D maybe TRBD2 (6 bases). The germline V and J ends were trimmed by 5 bases and 2 bases, with 10 bases remaining between them. Looked up from germline, CDR1 is ENHRY and CDR2 is SYGVKD. There are 13 residues in the CDR3.

V and J are TRBV20-1 and TRBJ2-7; tentative D call: TRBD1 (7 bases). V lost 7 bases to trimming and J lost 3 bases, with 22 bases between them. CDR3 size: 15 residues. CDR1 is DFQATT and CDR2 is SNEGSKA in the germline V gene (reference sequence). Here the CDR3 DNA reads TGCAGTGTGCCAGGAGGGGGCGCGTCCGTCTACGAGCAGTACTTC. Protein: CSVPGGGASVYEQYF.

V usage is TRBV20-1 and J usage is TRBJ2-1; 8 bases match TRBD1. V gave up 2 bases and J gave up 1 base; unmatched junction bases: 4. Germline V gives CDR1 DFQATT, CDR2 SNEGSKA (reference sequence). This CDR3 is 15 amino acids long. CDR3 nucleotides: TGCAGTGCTAGACTCTACAGGGGGTCCTACAATGAGCAGTTCTTC. Residues: CSARLYRGSYNEQFF.

In its sample, this clonotype was seen a few times. The gene calls are TRBV12-3 or TRBV12-4 and TRBJ2-7; no firm D call. V was trimmed by 3 bases and J by 5 bases, leaving 11 bases between them. This CDR3 comprises 13 residues. The CDR3 loop is CASSFLIRDEQYF. The CDR3 DNA reads TGTGCCAGCAGTTTCCTTATCCGGGACGAGCAGTACTTC.

In this sample, this clonotype turned up once. Lacking the conserved final phenylalanine or tryptophan, this CDR3 likely reflects a read error. The limits of the CDR3 on the DNA are not certain, so only TCRdb's listed CDR3 is given. The CDR3 sequence is CASSFPFAGTGVAG. The chain combines TRBV28 with TRBJ1-1; the table calls TRBD1, which could not be checked here. CDR1 is MDHEN and CDR2 is SYDVKM in the germline V gene. The CDR3 has 14 residues if both end residues are counted.

This clonotype was observed at least ten times. V is TRBV7-6 and J is TRBJ2-3, with a weak D call TRBD2 (6 bases). CDR3 length: 14 amino acids. Trimming pared 6 bases from V and 4 bases from J, leaving 14 bases between. CDR1 is SGHVS, CDR2 FNYEAQ, per germline. The CDR3 protein is CASSIGIAADTQYF. The CDR3 bases are TGTGCCAGCAGTATCGGTATAGCGGCAGATACGCAGTATTTT. Full variable domain (outside the CDR3, taken from reference TRBV7-6 and TRBJ2-3): GAGVSQSPRYKVTKRGQDVALRCDPISGHVSLYWYRQALGQGPEFLTYFNYEAQQDKSGLPNDRFSAERPEGSISTLTIQRTEQRDSAMYRCASSIGIAADTQYFGPGTRLTVL.

This clonotype was picked up many times. The V call is TRBV12-3 or TRBV12-4, the J call TRBJ2-7; 9 nucleotides align to TRBD2. With V trimmed by 1 base and J by 4 bases, 11 bases remained unmatched. CDR3 size: 17 residues. In DNA form, the CDR3 reads TGTGCCAGCAGTTTAGACGCCGGGGGGACTAGCACGTACGAGCAGTACTTC. Amino acids: CASSLDAGGTSTYEQYF.